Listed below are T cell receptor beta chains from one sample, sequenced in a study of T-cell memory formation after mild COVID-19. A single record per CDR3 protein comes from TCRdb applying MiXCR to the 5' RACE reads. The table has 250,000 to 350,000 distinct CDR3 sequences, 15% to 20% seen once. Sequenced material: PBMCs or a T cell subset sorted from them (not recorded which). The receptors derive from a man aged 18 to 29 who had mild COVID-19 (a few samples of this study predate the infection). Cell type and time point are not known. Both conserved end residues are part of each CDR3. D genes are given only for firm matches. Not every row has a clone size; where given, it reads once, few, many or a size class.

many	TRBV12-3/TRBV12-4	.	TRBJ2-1	CASSPDGGRNEQFF	TGTGCCAGCAGCCCCGATGGGGGCCGCAATGAGCAGTTCTTC
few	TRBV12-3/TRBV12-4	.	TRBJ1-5	CASTRYSNQPQHF	TGTGCCAGCACTAGGTATAGCAATCAGCCCCAGCATTTT
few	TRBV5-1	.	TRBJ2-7	CASSLEGDSFYEQYF	TGCGCCAGCAGCTTGGAGGGGGACTCCTTCTACGAGCAGTACTTC
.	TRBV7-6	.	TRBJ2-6	CASSTLGANVLTF	TGTGCCAGCAGCACCCTTGGGGCCAACGTCCTGACTTTC
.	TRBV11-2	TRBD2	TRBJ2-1	CASSPGQRGVRYNEQFF	TGTGCCAGCAGCCCGGGCCAGCGGGGGGTTCGATACAATGAGCAGTTCTTC
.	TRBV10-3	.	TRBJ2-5	CAISDRVGYQETQYF	TGTGCCATCAGTGACAGGGTAGGGTACCAAGAGACCCAGTACTTC
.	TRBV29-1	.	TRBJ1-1	CSVDGGRRMSEAFF	TGCAGCGTTGATGGGGGCAGGAGAATGTCTGAAGCTTTCTTT
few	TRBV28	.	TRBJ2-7	CASSATGRSYEQYF	TGTGCCAGCAGTGCCACCGGGCGATCCTACGAGCAGTACTTC
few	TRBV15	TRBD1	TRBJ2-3	CATTGGVTDTQYF	TGTGCCACAACAGGGGGCGTCACAGATACGCAGTATTTT
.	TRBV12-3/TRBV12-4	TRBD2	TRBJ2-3	CASIPGLAASTDTQYF	TGTGCCAGCATTCCGGGACTAGCGGCTAGCACAGATACGCAGTATTTT
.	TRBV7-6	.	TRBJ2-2	CASSLESLGELFF	TGTGCCAGCAGCTTAGAGTCCCTCGGGGAGCTGTTTTTT
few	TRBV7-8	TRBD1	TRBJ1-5	CASSSLTGNGQPQHF	TGTGCCAGCAGCTCGTTGACAGGGAACGGACAGCCCCAGCATTTT
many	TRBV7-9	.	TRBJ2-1	CASSGVVQAGRIPNEQFF	TGTGCCAGCAGCGGTGTCGTTCAGGCAGGGAGGATACCCAATGAGCAGTTCTTC
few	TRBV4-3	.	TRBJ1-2	CASSQDLGGNYGYTF	TGCGCCAGCAGCCAAGATTTAGGAGGGAACTATGGCTACACCTTC
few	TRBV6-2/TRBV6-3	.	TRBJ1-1	CASTVTANTEAFF	TGTGCCAGCACCGTGACAGCGAACACTGAAGCTTTCTTT
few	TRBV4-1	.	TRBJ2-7	CASSQGGAYEQYF	TGCGCCAGCAGCCAAGGTGGGGCCTACGAGCAGTACTTC
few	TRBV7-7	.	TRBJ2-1	CASTAAGPNEQFF	TGTGCCAGCACTGCTGCGGGACCCAATGAGCAGTTCTTC
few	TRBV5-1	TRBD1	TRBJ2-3	CASSIGQGFTDTQYF	TGCGCCAGCAGCATAGGACAGGGCTTCACAGATACGCAGTATTTT
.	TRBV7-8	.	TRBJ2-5	CASSRRTQGETQYF	TGTGCCAGCAGCCGACGGACCCAAGGGGAGACCCAGTACTTC
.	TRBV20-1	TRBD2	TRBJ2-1	CSARDIAGWSSYNEQFF	TGCAGTGCTAGAGACATAGCGGGGTGGAGCTCCTACAATGAGCAGTTCTTC
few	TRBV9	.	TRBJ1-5	CASSAFGNQPQHF	TGTGCCAGCAGCGCGTTCGGCAATCAGCCCCAGCATTTT
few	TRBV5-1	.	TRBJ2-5	CASQGSGKKTQYF	TGCGCCAGCCAGGGTTCGGGCAAGAAGACCCAGTACTTC
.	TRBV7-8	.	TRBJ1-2	CASSSQGGRALRAYGYTF	TGTGCCAGCAGCTCACAAGGTGGTCGGGCGCTTCGGGCGTATGGCTACACCTTC
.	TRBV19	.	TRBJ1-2	CASTGRGFGYTF	TGTGCCAGCACAGGGAGGGGATTCGGCTACACCTTC